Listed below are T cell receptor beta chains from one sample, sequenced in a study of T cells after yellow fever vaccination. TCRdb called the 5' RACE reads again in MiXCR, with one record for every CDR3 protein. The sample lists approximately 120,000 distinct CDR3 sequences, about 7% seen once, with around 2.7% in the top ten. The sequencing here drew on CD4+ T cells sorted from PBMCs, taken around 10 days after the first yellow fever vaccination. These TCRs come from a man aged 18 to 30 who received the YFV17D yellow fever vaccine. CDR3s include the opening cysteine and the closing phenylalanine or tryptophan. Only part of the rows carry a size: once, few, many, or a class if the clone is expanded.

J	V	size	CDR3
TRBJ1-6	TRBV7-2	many	CASSYLVIEPLHF
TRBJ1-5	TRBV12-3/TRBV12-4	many	CASSLVGQGNQPQHF
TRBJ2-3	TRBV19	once	CATKSPGERADTQYF
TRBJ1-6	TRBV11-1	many	CASSPGTGLWVDNSPLHF
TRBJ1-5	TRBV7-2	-	CASSLEEDQPQHF
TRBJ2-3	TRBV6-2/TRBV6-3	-	CASSYSAGNTDTQYF
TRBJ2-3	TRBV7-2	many	CASSPQTDTQYF
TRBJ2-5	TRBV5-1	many	CASSFSGAETQYF
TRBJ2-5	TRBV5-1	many	CASSLAEGAKETQYF
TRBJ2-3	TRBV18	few	CASSPGSKDTQYF
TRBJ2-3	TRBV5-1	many	CASSLPSARRTDTQYF
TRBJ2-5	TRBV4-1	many	CASSRGGGGETQYF
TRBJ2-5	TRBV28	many	CASGLGGETQYF
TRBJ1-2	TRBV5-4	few	CASSRTGDGYTF
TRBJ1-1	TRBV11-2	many	CASSQSAGGAFF
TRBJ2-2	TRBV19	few	CASSTIYRGNTGELFF
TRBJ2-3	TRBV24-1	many	CATSDSTATDTQYF
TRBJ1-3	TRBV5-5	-	CASSPWHTGNTIYF
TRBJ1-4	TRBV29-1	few	CSVEVQGGEKLFF
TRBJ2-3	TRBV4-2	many	CASSQDWLSDTQYF
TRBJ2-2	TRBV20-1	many	CSAPTSSGELFF
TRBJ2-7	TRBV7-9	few	CASSLGTSGGYEQYF
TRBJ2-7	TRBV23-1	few	CASSQSGTETYEQYF
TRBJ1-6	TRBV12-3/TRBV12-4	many	CASSLPRPNSPLHF
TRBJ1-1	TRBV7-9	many	CASSFTGGEAFF
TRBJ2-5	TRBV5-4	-	CATGRGGLETQYF
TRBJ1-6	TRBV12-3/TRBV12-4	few	CASSLAGALGYLHF
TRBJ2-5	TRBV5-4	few	CASSSQAGGETQYF
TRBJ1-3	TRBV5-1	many	CASRPDRYSANTIYF